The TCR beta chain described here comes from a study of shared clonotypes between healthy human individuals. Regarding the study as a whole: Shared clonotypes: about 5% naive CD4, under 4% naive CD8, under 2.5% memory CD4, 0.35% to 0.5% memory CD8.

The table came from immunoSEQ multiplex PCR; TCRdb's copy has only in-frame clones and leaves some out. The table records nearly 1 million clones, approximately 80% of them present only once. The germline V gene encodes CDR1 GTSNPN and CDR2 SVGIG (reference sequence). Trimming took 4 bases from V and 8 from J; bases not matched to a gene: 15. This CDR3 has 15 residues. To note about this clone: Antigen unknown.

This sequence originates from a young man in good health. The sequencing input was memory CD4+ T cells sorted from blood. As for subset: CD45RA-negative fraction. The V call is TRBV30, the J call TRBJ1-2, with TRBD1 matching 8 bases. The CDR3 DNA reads TGTGCCTGGAAACCTCGGACAGGGAAAGGTGGGGGCTACACCTTC. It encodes CAWKPRTGKGGGYTF.